This T cell receptor beta chain is from a study of blood T cell repertoires in COVID-19. Study summary: COVID-19 samples from acute and convalescent phases originated in the United States, Italy and Spain. Sources were T cells, B-cell-depleted T cells, or PBMCs; the material itself was cDNA or gDNA.

The germline V gene encodes CDR1 SGHRS and CDR2 YFSETQ. V gave up 2 bases and J gave up 1 base; unmatched junction bases: 2. This CDR3 is built from 15 residues. Original processing methods: Quantification of nucleated cells was approximated via reference gene primer amplification. The protocol was immunoSEQ multiplex PCR, while the TCRdb copy is restricted to in-frame clones and leaves out a portion. The V and J calls and the clone size are those of that table, but D and trimming were determined from the DNA. The sample yields 150,000 to 200,000 clones, around four fifths seen once. Sequencing was carried out using peripheral blood. The clonotype originates from a human donor in a cohort sampled during active COVID-19. The J gene is TRBJ2-2, the V gene TRBV5-1; TRBD1 aligns across 7 bases. The CDR3 region has the DNA TGCGCCAGCAGCTTTCGGACAGGGAACACCGGGGAGCTGTTTTTT. Its translation is CASSFRTGNTGELFF.